These T cell receptor beta chains were read from a single sample in a study of Ad26.COV2.S vaccination and SARS-CoV-2 variants. The assay was immunoSEQ multiplex PCR, and TCRdb's table has in-frame clones only and misses some. The sample lists 350,000 to 500,000 clones; less than 95% were seen once. Sequencing used peripheral blood, obtained in a trial of Ad26.COV2.S vaccine versus placebo. These receptors came from a person between 18 and 65 years old who received the Ad26.COV2.S COVID-19 vaccine or a placebo. Each CDR3 is given with its conserved first and last residue. The D gene is left open where the match is weak. A row's size may be missing; if present it is once, few, many or a size class.

>NA|NA|TRBJ2-2|TRBV10-3
CAISEYTGELFF
TGTGCCATCAGTGAGTACACCGGGGAGCTGTTTTTT
>NA|NA|TRBJ2-7|TRBV10-3
CAILDNYEQYF
TGTGCCATATTAGACAACTACGAGCAGTACTTC
>once|NA|TRBJ1-5|TRBV29-1
CSARTHNQPQHF
TGCAGCGCCCGGACCCACAATCAGCCCCAGCATTTT
>NA|NA|TRBJ1-6|TRBV7-6
CASSLWTDPYSPLHF
TGTGCCAGCAGCCTGTGGACAGACCCTTATTCACCCCTCCACTTT
>NA|TRBD1|TRBJ2-1|TRBV7-3
CASSSIGTGTDEQFF
TGTGCCAGCAGCTCGATTGGGACAGGGACAGATGAGCAGTTCTTC
>few|NA|TRBJ1-3|TRBV6-5
CASSYQGLAGNTIYF
TGTGCCAGCAGTTACCAGGGGTTAGCTGGAAACACCATATATTTT
>once|TRBD2|TRBJ2-3|TRBV23-1
CASSHRRSSGCTDTQYF
TGCGCCAGCAGTCATCGACGATCTAGCGGATGCACAGATACGCAGTATTTT
>NA|NA|TRBJ1-2|TRBV12-5
CASGLGFNYGYTF
TGTGCTAGTGGTTTGGGGTTCAATTATGGCTACACCTTC
>NA|TRBD1|TRBJ1-5|TRBV7-2
CASSLGRGPHQPQHF
TGTGCCAGCAGCTTGGGCAGGGGGCCCCATCAGCCCCAGCATTTT
>NA|TRBD1|TRBJ2-6|TRBV5-1
CASSWVTGFGANVLTF
TGCGCCAGCAGCTGGGTGACAGGGTTTGGGGCCAACGTCCTGACTTTC
>NA|NA|TRBJ1-3|TRBV30
CAWSVGPSGNTIYF
TGTGCCTGGAGTGTAGGGCCCTCTGGAAACACCATATATTTT
>NA|NA|TRBJ2-3|TRBV19
CASSMESSTDTQYF
TGTGCCAGTAGTATGGAGTCTAGCACAGATACGCAGTATTTT
>NA|TRBD2|TRBJ2-1|TRBV7-9
CASSLHLAGGPGNEQFF
TGTGCCAGCAGCTTACACCTAGCGGGAGGGCCCGGCAATGAGCAGTTCTTC
>NA|NA|TRBJ2-2|TRBV27
CASSFLSGFDTGELFF
TGTGCCAGCAGTTTTTTATCCGGTTTTGACACCGGGGAGCTGTTTTTT
>NA|TRBD2|TRBJ2-3|TRBV6-1
CASSEALLAGVYTQYF
TGTGCCAGCAGTGAAGCGCTCCTAGCGGGAGTGTATACGCAGTATTTT
>NA|NA|TRBJ2-3|TRBV30
CAWSLEGDTQYF
TGTGCCTGGAGCCTCGAGGGTGATACGCAGTATTTT
>NA|NA|TRBJ1-4|TRBV6-1
CASSEGAQGGKLFF
TGTGCCAGCAGTGAAGGTGCGCAGGGTGGAAAACTGTTTTTT
>NA|NA|TRBJ2-5|TRBV6-2/TRBV6-3
CASSYIFRQKETQYF
TGTGCCAGCAGTTACATCTTTCGGCAGAAAGAGACCCAGTACTTC
>once|TRBD1|TRBJ1-1|TRBV7-9
CASSSPIAGGTEAFF
TGTGCCAGCAGCTCGCCCATCGCAGGGGGCACTGAAGCTTTCTTT
>NA|TRBD1|TRBJ2-1|TRBV7-3
CASSHGQGSYNEQFF
TGTGCCAGCAGCCACGGACAGGGCTCCTACAATGAGCAGTTCTTC
>NA|NA|TRBJ2-1|TRBV19
CATHRTSPNEQFF
TGTGCCACGCACCGGACGAGCCCCAATGAGCAGTTCTTC
>NA|NA|TRBJ1-5|TRBV20-1
CSASLSDSNQPQHF
TGCAGTGCTAGTCTGTCGGATAGCAATCAGCCCCAGCATTTT
>NA|TRBD2|TRBJ2-7|TRBV4-2
CASSRGTSGTYEQYF
TGTGCCAGCAGCCGCGGGACTAGCGGGACCTACGAGCAGTACTTC
>NA|TRBD1|TRBJ1-1|TRBV25-1
CASSDTGTGGEGTEAFF
TGTGCCAGCAGTGATACCGGGACAGGGGGCGAGGGGACTGAAGCTTTCTTT
>NA|NA|TRBJ1-4|TRBV6-6
CASSQRPTANEKLFF
TGTGCCAGCAGTCAACGACCGACAGCTAATGAAAAACTGTTTTTT
>NA|TRBD2|TRBJ2-1|TRBV7-8
CASSLMELAGYNEQFF
TGTGCCAGCAGCTTAATGGAGCTAGCGGGATACAATGAGCAGTTCTTC
>NA|TRBD1|TRBJ2-7|TRBV27
CASSALADRVYEQYF
TGTGCCAGCAGTGCTCTTGCTGACAGGGTATACGAGCAGTACTTC
>NA|NA|TRBJ2-7|TRBV10-3
CAISALEDEQYF
TGTGCCATCAGTGCGCTAGAGGACGAGCAGTACTTC
>NA|TRBD2|TRBJ2-1|TRBV5-1
CASSLEAGVLFF
TGCGCCAGCAGCTTGGAAGCGGGAGTTCTGTTCTTC
>once|NA|TRBJ2-7|TRBV27
CASSSGSYEQYF
TGTGCCAGCAGTTCTGGAAGCTACGAGCAGTACTTC
>NA|NA|TRBJ1-6|TRBV25-1
CASSESGLMHSPLHF
TGTGCCAGCAGTGAATCTGGACTGATGCATTCACCCCTCCACTTT
>NA|TRBD2|TRBJ2-1|TRBV7-2
CASSPPGGVIYNEQFF
TGTGCCAGCAGCCCCCCGGGGGGAGTTATCTACAATGAGCAGTTCTTC
>few|NA|TRBJ2-1|TRBV27
CASSPGGGPSSYNEQFF
TGTGCCAGCAGTCCTGGTGGGGGACCGAGCTCCTACAATGAGCAGTTCTTC
>NA|NA|TRBJ2-7|TRBV12-2
CASRLEGGLSSYEQYF
TGTGCAAGTCGCTTAGAGGGGGGACTCAGCTCCTACGAGCAGTACTTC
>NA|NA|TRBJ1-2|TRBV4-3
CASSQDEGVGYTF
TGCGCCAGCAGCCAAGATGAGGGAGTGGGCTACACCTTC
>NA|NA|TRBJ1-3|TRBV11-1
CASSWETAAGGNTIYF
TGTGCCAGCAGCTGGGAGACAGCCGCGGGCGGAAACACCATATATTTT
>NA|TRBD2|TRBJ2-5|TRBV7-2
CASSLDAASGRQETQYF
TGTGCCAGCAGCTTAGATGCGGCTAGCGGGAGGCAAGAGACCCAGTACTTC
>NA|NA|TRBJ2-5|TRBV6-1
CASSERGGSETQYF
TGTGCCAGCAGTGAACGAGGGGGATCAGAGACCCAGTACTTC
>NA|NA|TRBJ2-5|TRBV6-5
CASSPWGGQETQYF
TGTGCCAGCAGTCCCTGGGGAGGACAAGAGACCCAGTACTTC
>NA|NA|TRBJ2-3|TRBV9
CASSVGGSGGTDTQYF
TGTGCCAGCAGCGTAGGAGGATCGGGGGGCACAGATACGCAGTATTTT
>NA|NA|TRBJ1-1|TRBV9
CASTRAGDTEAFF
TGTGCCAGCACGAGGGCAGGGGACACTGAAGCTTTCTTT
>NA|NA|TRBJ2-3|TRBV5-4
CASSLGRGSTDTQYF
TGTGCCAGCAGCTTGGGTCGCGGGAGCACAGATACGCAGTATTTT
>once|TRBD2|TRBJ2-4|TRBV6-5
CAISLLAGENIQYF
TGTGCCATCTCGCTCCTAGCGGGAGAAAACATTCAGTACTTC
>NA|NA|TRBJ2-7|TRBV18
CASSLSSYEQYF
TGTGCCAGCTCACTGTCCAGCTACGAGCAGTACTTC
>once|NA|TRBJ2-5|TRBV5-6
CASSIGGVGETQYF
TGTGCCAGCAGTATCGGAGGGGTTGGAGAGACCCAGTACTTC